This T cell receptor (beta chain) was sequenced for a study of human T cells and chemical hapten exposure. The sample's time point: pre-sensitization, week 0. Treatment: therapeutic diphenylcyclopropenone sensitization with weekly scalp DPC. The study used a library that attached unique molecular identifiers to individual cDNA molecules. TCRdb redid the calling of the RACE reads with MiXCR, one entry per CDR3 protein. The sample contains about 350,000 distinct CDR3 sequences, around 5.5% of which appear only once. V lost 7 bases and J 4 bases, leaving 6 bases between the germline ends. This CDR3 region has 11 residues. Germline values: CDR1 MNHEY, CDR2 SVGAGI.

The material sequenced was whole blood, taken in connection with sensitization to the hapten diphenylcyclopropenone (DPC). The source of this sequence is a young woman with alopecia areata. Some clones in this sample may be carry-over from other donors' samples. The genes are TRBV6-5 and TRBJ2-3; D unresolved. The CDR3 region has the DNA TGTGCCAGCAAGAACGCAGATACGCAGTATTTT. Its translation: CASKNADTQYF.